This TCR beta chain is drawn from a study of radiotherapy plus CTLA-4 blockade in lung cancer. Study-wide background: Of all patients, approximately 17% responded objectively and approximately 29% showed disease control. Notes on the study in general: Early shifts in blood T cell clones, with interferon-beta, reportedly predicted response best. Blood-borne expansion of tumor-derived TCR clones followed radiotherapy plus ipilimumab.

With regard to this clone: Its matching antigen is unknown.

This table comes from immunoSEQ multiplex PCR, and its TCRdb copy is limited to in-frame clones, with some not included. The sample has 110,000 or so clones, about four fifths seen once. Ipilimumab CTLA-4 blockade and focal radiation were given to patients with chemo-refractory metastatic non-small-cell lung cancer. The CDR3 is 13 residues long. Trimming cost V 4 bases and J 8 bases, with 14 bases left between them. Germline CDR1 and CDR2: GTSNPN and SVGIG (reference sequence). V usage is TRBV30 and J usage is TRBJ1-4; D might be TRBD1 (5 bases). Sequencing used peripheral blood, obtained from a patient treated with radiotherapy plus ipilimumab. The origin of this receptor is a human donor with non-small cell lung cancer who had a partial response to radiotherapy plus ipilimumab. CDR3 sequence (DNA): TGTGCCTGGAAGGGGCAGGGTCGGGAAAAACTGTTTTTT. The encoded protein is CAWKGQGREKLFF.